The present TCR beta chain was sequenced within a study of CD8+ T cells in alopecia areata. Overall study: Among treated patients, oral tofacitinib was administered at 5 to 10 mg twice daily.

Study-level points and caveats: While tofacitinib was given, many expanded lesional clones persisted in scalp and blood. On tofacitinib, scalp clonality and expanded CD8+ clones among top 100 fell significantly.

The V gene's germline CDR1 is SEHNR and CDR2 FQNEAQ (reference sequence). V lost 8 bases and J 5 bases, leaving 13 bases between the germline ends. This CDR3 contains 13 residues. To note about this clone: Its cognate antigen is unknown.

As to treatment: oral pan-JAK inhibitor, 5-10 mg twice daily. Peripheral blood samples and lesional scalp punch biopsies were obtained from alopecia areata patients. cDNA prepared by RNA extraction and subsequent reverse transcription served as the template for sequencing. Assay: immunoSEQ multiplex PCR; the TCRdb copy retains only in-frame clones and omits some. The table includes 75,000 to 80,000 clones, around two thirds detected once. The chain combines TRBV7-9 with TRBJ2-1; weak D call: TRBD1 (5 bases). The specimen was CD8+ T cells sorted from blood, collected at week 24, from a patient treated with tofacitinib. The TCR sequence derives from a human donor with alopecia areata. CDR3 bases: TGTGCCAGCCTGAGACAGCTAAACAATGAGCAGTTCTTC. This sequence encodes CASLRQLNNEQFF.